The 2 T cell receptor beta chains listed next were all sequenced from one sample in a study of CD8+CD57+ T cells in acquired aplastic anemia (dated by TCRdb to between 2018 and 2020). General findings and caveats noted by the study authors: In patients, decreased diversity was observed in CD8+CD57+ cells compared with total CD4+ and CD8+ cell pools.

The sequencer listed for this sample is Illumina HiSeq 2000. Profiling of TCR beta VDJ combinations and CDR3 sequences used genomic DNA as the template. TCRdb passed the public sequencing reads through fastp at Q25 and MiXCR, retaining productive beta sequences. Every distinct CDR3 protein forms one entry, paired with its most common genes and DNA. The sample table lists about 17,000 distinct CDR3 sequences, roughly two fifths of them with a count of one. Just over 85% of the sample belongs to the ten largest clones. Their antigens remain unidentified. The patients picked for sequencing were ones in whom flow cytometry had shown an expansion of CD8+CD57+ cells. Sequencing was done on a sample of CD8+CD57+ T cells sorted from PBMCs. Interpreted using the paper, the cell subset or site label stands for: bead-enriched CD8+CD57+ effector memory T cells from SAA patients. Every receptor here comes from a human donor with aplastic anemia.

In its sample, this clonotype was seen many times. The CDR3, as DNA: TGTGCCAGCAGTCCCTCGACAGTCCCAACTAATGAAAAACTGTTTTTT. Its translation: CASSPSTVPTNEKLFF. The V and J genes are TRBV12-3 or TRBV12-4 and TRBJ1-4, with D possibly being TRBD1 (5 bases). The CDR3 covers 16 residues. Trimming shortened V by 5 bases and J by 0 bases, and 13 bases separated the two germline ends.

Comment on this clonotype: This is likely a read error, given that the CDR3 carries no conserved phenylalanine or tryptophan at its end. No DNA is shown, since the ends of the CDR3 on it are uncertain; the CDR3 is the one TCRdb lists. The CDR3 spells CASRRKGQPYNSPFHS. This sequence joins TRBV2 and TRBJ1-6; the D call of TRBD1 is as the table states it, not checked on the DNA. The CDR3 is 16 residues long, counting both termini. Per the germline V gene, CDR1 is SNHLY and CDR2 is FYNNEI.